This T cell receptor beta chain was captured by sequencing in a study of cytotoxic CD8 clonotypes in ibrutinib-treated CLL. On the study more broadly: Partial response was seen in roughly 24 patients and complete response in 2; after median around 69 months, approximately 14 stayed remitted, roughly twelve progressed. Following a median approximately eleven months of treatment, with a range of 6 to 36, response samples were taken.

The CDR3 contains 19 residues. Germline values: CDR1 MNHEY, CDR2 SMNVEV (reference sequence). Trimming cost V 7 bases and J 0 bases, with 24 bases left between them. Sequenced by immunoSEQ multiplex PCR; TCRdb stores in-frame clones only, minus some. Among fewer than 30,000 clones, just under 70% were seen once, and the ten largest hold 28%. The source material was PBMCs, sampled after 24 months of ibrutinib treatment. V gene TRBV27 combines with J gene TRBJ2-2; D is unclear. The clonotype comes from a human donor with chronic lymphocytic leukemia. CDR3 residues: CASTLPSAGAVTNTGELFF. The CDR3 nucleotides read TGTGCCAGCACCTTACCCTCGGCAGGCGCCGTTACGAACACCGGGGAGCTGTTTTTT.